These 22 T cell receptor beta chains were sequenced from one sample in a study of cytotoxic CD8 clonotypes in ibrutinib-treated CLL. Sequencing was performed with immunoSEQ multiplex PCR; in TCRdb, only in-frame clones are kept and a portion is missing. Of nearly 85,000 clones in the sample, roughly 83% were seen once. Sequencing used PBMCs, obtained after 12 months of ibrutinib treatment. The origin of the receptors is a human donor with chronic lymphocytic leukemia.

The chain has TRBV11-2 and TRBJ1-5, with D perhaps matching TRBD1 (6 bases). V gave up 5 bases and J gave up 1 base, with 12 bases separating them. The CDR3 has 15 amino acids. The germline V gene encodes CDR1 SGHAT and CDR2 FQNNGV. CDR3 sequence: CASSPGTTSNQPQHF. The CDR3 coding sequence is TGTGCCAGCAGCCCGGGGACAACCAGCAATCAGCCCCAGCATTTT.

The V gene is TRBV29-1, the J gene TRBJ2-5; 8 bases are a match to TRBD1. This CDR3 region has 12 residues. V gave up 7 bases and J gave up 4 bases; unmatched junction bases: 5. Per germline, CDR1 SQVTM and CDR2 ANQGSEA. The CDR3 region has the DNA TGCAGCGCTACGACAGGGGCAGAGACCCAGTACTTC. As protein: CSATTGAETQYF. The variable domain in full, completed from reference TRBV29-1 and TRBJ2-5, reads SAVISQKPSRDICQRGTSLTIQCQVDSQVTMMFWYRQQPGQSLTLIATANQGSEATYESGFVIDKFPISRPNLTFSTLTVSNMSPEDSSIYLCSATTGAETQYFGPGTRLLVL.

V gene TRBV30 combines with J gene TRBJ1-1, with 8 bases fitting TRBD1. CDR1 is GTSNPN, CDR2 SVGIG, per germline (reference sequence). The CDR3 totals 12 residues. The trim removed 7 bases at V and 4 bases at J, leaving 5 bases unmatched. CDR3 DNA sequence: TGTGCCTACCGGACAGGGAGCACTGAAGCTTTCTTT. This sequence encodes CAYRTGSTEAFF.

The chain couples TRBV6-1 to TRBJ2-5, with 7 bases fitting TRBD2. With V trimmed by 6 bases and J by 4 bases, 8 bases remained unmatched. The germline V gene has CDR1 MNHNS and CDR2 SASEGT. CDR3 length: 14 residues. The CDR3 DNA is TGTGCCAGCAGCGAGGCGACGGGGGGAGAGACCCAGTACTTC. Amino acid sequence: CASSEATGGETQYF.

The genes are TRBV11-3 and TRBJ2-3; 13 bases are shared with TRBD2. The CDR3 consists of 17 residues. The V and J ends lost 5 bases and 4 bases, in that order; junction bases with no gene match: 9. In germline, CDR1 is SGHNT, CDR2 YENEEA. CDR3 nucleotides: TGTGCCAGCAGCCCAACTAGCGGGGGGGCCGAGGCAGATACGCAGTATTTT. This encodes CASSPTSGGAEADTQYF.

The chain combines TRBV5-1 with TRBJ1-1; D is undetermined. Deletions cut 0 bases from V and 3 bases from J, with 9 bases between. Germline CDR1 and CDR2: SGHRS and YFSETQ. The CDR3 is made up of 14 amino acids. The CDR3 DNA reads TGCGCCAGCAGCTTGGAAGGGTTAGACACTGAAGCTTTCTTT. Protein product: CASSLEGLDTEAFF.

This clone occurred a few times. The CDR3, as DNA: TGTGCCAGCAGCACCCTTCGGACTAGCGGGAGAAATGAGCAGTTCTTC. Translated, it gives CASSTLRTSGRNEQFF. The chain combines TRBV7-3 with TRBJ2-1, with 13 nucleotides matching TRBD2. Trimming removed 5 bases from V and 7 bases from J; junction bases left unmatched: 8. CDR1 is SGHTA and CDR2 is FQGTGA in the germline V gene. The CDR3 totals 16 residues.

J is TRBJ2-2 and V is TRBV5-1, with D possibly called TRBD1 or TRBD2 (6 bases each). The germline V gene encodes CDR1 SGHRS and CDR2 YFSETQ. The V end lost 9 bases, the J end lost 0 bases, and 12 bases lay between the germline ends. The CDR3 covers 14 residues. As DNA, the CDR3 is TGCGCCACCCAGGGGACTGCGAACACCGGGGAGCTGTTTTTT. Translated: CATQGTANTGELFF.

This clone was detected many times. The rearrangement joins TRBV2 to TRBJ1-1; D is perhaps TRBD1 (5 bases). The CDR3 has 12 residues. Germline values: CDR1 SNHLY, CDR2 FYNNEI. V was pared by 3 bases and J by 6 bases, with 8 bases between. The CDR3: CASSEGRAEAFF. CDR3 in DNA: TGTGCCAGCAGTGAGGGCAGGGCTGAAGCTTTCTTT.

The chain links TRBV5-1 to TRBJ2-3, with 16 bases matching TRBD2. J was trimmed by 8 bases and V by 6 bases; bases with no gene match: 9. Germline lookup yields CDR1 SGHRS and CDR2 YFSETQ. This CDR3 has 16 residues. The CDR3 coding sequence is TGCGCCAGCACCCCCCCCGGGACTAGCGGGAGGGGTACGCAGTATTTT. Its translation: CASTPPGTSGRGTQYF.

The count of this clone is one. CDR3 coding DNA: TGTGCCAGGGGGGGGACAGGCGGGCATTTT. This encodes CARGGTGGHF. The chain joins TRBV19 to TRBJ1-5; the match to TRBD1 covers 8 bases. Germline CDR1 reads LNHDA; CDR2 reads SQIVND (reference sequence). V gave up 9 bases and J gave up 15 bases; unmatched junction bases: 7. The CDR3 spans 10 residues. Variable domain in full (rest from reference TRBV19 and TRBJ1-5): DGGITQSPKYLFRKEGQNVTLSCEQNLNHDAMYWYRQDPGQGLRLIYYSQIVNDFQKGDIAEGYSVSREKKESFPLTVTSAQKNPTAFYLCARGGTGGHFGDGTRLSIL.

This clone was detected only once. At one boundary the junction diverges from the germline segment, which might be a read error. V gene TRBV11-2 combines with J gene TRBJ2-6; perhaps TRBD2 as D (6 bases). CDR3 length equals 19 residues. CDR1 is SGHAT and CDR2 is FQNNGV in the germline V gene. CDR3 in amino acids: CASRLGLAGRPSGANVLTF. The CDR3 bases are TGTGCCAGCAGGTTAGGGTTGGCGGGGAGGCCCTCTGGGGCCAACGTCCTGACTTTC.

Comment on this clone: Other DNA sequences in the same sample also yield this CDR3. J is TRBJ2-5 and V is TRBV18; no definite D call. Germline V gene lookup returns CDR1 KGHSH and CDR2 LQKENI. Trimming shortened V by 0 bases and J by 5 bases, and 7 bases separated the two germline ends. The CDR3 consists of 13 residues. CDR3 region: CASSPPSGETQYF. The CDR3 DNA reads TGTGCCAGCTCACCACCCTCCGGGGAGACCCAGTACTTC.

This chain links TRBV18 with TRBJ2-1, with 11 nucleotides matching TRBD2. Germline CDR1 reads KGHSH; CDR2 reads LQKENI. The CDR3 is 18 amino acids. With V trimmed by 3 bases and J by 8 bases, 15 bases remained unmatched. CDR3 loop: CASSPALAGGPHPDEQFF. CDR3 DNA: TGTGCCAGCTCACCCGCCCTAGCGGGGGGCCCGCATCCGGATGAGCAGTTCTTC.

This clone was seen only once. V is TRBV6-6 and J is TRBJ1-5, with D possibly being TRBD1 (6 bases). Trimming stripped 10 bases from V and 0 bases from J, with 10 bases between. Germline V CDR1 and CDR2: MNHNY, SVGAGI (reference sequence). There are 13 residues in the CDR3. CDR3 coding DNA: TGTGCCACCAGGGGTCTTAGCAATCAGCCCCAGCATTTT. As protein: CATRGLSNQPQHF.

The CDR3 nucleotides are TGCGCCAGCAGGGGGGGACACTCTGGGGCCAACGTCCTGACTTTC. Residues: CASRGGHSGANVLTF. The chain couples TRBV5-1 to TRBJ2-6, with D possibly being TRBD1 or TRBD2 (6 bases each). The CDR3 runs to 15 residues. Germline values: CDR1 SGHRS, CDR2 YFSETQ. The V and J ends lost 5 bases and 0 bases respectively, with 9 bases between them.

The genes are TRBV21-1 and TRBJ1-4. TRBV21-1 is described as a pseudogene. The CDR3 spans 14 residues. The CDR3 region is CASSKRIKSGTHRF. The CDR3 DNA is TGTGCCAGCAGCAAACGAATAAAATCCGGGACGCACCGTTTT.

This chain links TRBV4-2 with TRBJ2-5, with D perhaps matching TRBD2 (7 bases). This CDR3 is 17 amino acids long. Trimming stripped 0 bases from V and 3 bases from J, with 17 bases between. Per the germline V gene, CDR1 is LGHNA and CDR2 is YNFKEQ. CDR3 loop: CASSQDGGGAGEETQYF. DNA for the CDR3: TGTGCCAGCAGCCAAGATGGGGGCGGGGCGGGAGAAGAGACCCAGTACTTC.

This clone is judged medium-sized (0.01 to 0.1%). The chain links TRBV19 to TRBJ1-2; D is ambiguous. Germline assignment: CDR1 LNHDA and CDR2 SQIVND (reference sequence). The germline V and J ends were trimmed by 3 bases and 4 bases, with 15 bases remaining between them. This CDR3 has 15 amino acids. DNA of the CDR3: TGTGCCAGTAGTATTGCCCAGGAGAGCTCCTATGGCTACACCTTC. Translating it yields CASSIAQESSYGYTF.

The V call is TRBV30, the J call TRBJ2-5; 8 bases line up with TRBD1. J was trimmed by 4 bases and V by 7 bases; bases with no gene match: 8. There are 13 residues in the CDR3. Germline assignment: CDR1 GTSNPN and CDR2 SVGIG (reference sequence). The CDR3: CASDRGGGETQYF. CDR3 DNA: TGTGCCTCTGACAGGGGTGGCGGAGAGACCCAGTACTTC.

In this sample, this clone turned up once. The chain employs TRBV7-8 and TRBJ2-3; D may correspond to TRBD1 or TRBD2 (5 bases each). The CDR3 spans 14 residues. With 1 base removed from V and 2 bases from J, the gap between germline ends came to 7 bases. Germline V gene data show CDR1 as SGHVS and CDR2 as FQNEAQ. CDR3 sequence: CASSLGGTTDTQYF. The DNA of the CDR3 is TGTGCCAGCAGCTTAGGGGGGACCACAGATACGCAGTATTTT. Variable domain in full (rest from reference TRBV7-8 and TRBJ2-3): GAGVSQSPRYKVAKRGQDVALRCDPISGHVSLFWYQQALGQGPEFLTYFQNEAQLDKSGLPSDRFFAERPEGSVSTLKIQRTQQEDSAVYLCASSLGGTTDTQYFGPGTRLTVL.

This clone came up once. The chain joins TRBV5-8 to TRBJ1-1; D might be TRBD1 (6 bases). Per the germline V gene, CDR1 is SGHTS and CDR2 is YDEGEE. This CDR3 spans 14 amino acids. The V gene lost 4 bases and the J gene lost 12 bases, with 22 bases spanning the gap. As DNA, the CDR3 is TGTGCCAGCAGCCGACAAACCTGGGGGCATACGACTTTCTTT. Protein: CASSRQTWGHTTFF.